Listed below are T cell receptor beta chains from one sample, sequenced in a study of spatial heterogeneity in lung cancer. TCRdb called the 5' RACE reads again in MiXCR, with one record for every CDR3 protein. The sample gives 45,000 to 55,000 distinct CDR3 sequences, approximately 5% of which show up once; more than 9.5% is in the top ten. The sample here was PBMCs, taken at surgery. These TCRs come from a male donor with early-stage non-small cell lung cancer. Each CDR3 is given without its conserved first and last residue. The size field reads how often the clone was seen (once, few, many) or a class if it is expanded.

clone_size j_call v_call cdr3_aa
many TRBJ2-3 TRBV7-8 ASSFQGSSTDTQY
few TRBJ2-5 TRBV4-2 ASSLGQAEETQY
few TRBJ2-2 TRBV5-6 ASSVAGELF
many TRBJ2-7 TRBV20-1 SAPGQEVYEQY
few TRBJ2-1 TRBV2 ASGQNEQF
many TRBJ2-7 TRBV5-4 ASSGTYSGDSYEQY
many TRBJ1-1 TRBV29-1 SVDFGGTNTEAF
many TRBJ2-7 TRBV20-1 SATSGTAGEQY
once TRBJ2-3 TRBV18 ASFAGTSTDTQY
many TRBJ2-5 TRBV24-1 ATSDSGVSIYQETQY
many TRBJ2-2 TRBV29-1 SVDGIANTGELF